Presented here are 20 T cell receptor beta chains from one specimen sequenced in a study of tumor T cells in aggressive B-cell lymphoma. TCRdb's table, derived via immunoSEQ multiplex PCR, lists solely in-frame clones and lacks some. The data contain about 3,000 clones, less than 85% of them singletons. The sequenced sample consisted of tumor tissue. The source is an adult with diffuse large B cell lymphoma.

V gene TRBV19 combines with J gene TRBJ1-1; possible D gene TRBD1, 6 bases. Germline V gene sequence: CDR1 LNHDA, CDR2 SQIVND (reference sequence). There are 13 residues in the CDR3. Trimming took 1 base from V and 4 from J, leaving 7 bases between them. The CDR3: CASSIVRGTEAFF. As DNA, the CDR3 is TGTGCCAGTAGTATAGTCAGGGGCACTGAAGCTTTCTTT.

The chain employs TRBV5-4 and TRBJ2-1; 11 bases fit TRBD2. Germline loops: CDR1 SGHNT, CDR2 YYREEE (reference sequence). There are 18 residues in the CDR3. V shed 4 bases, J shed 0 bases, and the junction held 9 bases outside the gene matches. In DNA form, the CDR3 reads TGTGCCAGCAGCCCGACTAGCGGGGCCGAGAGCTCCTACAATGAGCAGTTCTTC. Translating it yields CASSPTSGAESSYNEQFF.

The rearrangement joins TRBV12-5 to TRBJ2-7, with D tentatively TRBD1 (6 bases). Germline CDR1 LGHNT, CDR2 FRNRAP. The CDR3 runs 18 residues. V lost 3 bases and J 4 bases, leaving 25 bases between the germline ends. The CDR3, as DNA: TGTGCTAGTGGTTTTACAGGGTTTCAGAGGGCACAGTCTTACGAGCAGTACTTC. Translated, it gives CASGFTGFQRAQSYEQYF.

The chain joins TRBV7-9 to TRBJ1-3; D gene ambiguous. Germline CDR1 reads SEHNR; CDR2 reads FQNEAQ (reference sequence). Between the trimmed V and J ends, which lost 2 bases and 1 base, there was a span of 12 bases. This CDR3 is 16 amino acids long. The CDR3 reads CASSLIATVSGNTIYF. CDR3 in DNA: TGTGCCAGCAGCTTAATAGCGACGGTATCTGGAAACACCATATATTTT.

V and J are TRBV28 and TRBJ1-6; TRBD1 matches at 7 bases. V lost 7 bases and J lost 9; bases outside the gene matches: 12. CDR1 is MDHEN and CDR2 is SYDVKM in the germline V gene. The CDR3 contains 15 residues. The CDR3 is CASTKRQGDSSPLHF. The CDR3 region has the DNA TGTGCCAGCACCAAAAGGCAGGGGGATAGTTCACCCCTCCACTTT.

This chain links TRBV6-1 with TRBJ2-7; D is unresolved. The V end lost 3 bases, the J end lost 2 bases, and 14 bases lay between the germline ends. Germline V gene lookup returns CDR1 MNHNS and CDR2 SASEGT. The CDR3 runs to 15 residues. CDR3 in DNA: TGTGCCAGCAGTGAGAGTGGGCAGAAGACCTACGAGCAGTACTTC. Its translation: CASSESGQKTYEQYF.

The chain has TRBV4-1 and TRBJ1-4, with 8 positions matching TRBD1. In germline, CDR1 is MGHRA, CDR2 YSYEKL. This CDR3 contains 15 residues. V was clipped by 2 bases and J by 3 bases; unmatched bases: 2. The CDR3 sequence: CASSQPGQANEKLFF. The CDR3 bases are TGCGCCAGCAGCCAACCGGGACAGGCTAATGAAAAACTGTTTTTT.

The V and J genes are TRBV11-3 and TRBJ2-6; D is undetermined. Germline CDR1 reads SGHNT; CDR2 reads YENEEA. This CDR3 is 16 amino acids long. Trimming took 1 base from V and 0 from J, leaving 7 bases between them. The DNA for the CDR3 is TGTGCCAGCAGCTTAGGACAATTCTCTGGGGCCAACGTCCTGACTTTC. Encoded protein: CASSLGQFSGANVLTF. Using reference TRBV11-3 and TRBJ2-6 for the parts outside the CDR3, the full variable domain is EAGVVQSPRYKIIEKKQPVAFWCNPISGHNTLYWYLQNLGQGPELLIRYENEEAVDDSQLPKDRFSAERLKGVDSTLKIQPAELGDSAVYLCASSLGQFSGANVLTFGAGSRLTVL.

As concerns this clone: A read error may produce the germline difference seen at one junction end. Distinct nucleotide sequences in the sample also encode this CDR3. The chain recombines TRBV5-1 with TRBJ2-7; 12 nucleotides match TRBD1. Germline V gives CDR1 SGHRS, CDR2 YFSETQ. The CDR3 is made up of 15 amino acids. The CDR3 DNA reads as TGTGCCAGCAGCTCCGGGACAGGGGGCGCGTACGAGCAGTACTTC. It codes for CASSSGTGGAYEQYF.

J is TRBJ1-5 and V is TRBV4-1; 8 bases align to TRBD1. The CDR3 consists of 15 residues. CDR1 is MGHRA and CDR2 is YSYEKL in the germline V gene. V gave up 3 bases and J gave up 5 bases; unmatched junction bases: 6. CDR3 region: CASSQGSGGYQPQHF. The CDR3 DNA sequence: TGCGCCAGCAGCCAGGGTTCAGGGGGCTATCAGCCCCAGCATTTT.

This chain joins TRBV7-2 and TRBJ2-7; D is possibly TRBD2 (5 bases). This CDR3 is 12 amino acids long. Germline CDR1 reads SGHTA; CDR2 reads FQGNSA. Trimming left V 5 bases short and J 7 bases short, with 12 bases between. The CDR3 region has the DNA TGTGCCAGCAGCAAAGACTACTATGAGCAGTACTTC. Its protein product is CASSKDYYEQYF.

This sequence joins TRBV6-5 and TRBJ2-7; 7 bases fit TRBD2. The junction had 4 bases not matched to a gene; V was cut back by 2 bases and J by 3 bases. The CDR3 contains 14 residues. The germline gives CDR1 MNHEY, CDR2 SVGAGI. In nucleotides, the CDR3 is TGTGCCAGCAGTTACCGCGGGGGAAACTACGAGCAGTACTTC. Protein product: CASSYRGGNYEQYF.

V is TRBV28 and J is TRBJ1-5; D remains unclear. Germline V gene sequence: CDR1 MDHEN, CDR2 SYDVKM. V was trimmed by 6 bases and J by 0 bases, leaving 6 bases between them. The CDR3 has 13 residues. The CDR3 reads CASSSYSNQPQHF. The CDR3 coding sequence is TGTGCCAGCAGCTCGTATAGCAATCAGCCCCAGCATTTT.

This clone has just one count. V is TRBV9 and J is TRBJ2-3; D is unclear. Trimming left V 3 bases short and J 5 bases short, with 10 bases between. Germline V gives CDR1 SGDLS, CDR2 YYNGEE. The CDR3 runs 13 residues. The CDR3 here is CASSEYPGDTQYF. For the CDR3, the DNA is TGTGCCAGCAGCGAGTACCCGGGAGATACGCAGTATTTT.

The CDR3 is CASSPSGTSLNEQFF. CDR3 bases: TGTGCCAGCTCACCATCCGGGACAAGCCTCAATGAGCAGTTCTTC. This rearrangement joins TRBV18 to TRBJ2-1; possible D gene TRBD1, 6 bases. Germline V gives CDR1 KGHSH, CDR2 LQKENI. Trimming removed 2 bases at V and 6 bases at J, with 14 bases between. CDR3 length equals 15 residues.

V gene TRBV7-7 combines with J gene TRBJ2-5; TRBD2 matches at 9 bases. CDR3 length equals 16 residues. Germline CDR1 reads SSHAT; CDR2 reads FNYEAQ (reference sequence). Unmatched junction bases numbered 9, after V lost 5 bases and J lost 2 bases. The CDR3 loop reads CASSPLAGGYQETQYF. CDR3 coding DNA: TGTGCCAGCAGCCCGCTTGCGGGGGGGTATCAAGAGACCCAGTACTTC.

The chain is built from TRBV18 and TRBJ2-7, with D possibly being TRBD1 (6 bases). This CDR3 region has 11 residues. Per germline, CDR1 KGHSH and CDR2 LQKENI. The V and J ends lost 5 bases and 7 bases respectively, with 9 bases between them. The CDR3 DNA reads TGTGCCAGCTCAACAGGGTGGGAGCAGTACTTC. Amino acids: CASSTGWEQYF.

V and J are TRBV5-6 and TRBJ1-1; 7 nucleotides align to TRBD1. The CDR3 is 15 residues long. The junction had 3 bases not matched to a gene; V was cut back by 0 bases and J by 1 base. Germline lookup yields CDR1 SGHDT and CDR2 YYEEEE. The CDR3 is CASSLGGQSNTEAFF. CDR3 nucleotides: TGTGCCAGCAGCTTGGGGGGACAGTCGAACACTGAAGCTTTCTTT.

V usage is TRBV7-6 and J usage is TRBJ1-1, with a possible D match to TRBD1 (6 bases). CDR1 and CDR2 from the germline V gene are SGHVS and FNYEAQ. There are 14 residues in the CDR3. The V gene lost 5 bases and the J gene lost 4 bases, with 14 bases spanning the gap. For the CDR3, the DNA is TGTGCCAGCAGCCAGGGGTATCATGGCACTGAAGCTTTCTTT. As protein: CASSQGYHGTEAFF.

The CDR3 region has the DNA TGTGCCTGGAGTTGGTCACAGGCAGATACGCAGTATTTT. As protein: CAWSWSQADTQYF. V usage is TRBV30 and J usage is TRBJ2-3; D perhaps matches TRBD1 (5 bases). The germline V gene has CDR1 GTSNPN and CDR2 SVGIG (reference sequence). Trimming cost V 2 bases and J 4 bases, with 10 bases left between them. This CDR3 is 13 amino acids long.